These T cell receptor beta chains were read from a single sample in a study of cytomegalovirus exposure and HLA in healthy donors. Sequencing used immunoSEQ multiplex PCR; TCRdb keeps in-frame clones, though not all of them. The table records more than 120,000 clones, over 75% of them present only once. Sequencing used PBMCs. The source of these receptors is a woman aged 30 to 39 in good health and CMV-seronegative. CDR3s include the opening cysteine and the closing phenylalanine or tryptophan. The D gene is left open where the match is weak. Some rows mark clone size as missing; the rest say once, few, many or name a class of expanded clone.

clone_size j_call v_call d_call cdr3_nt cdr3_aa
- TRBJ2-1 TRBV2 - TGTGCCAGCAGTTACTCGAATGAGCAGTTCTTC CASSYSNEQFF
- TRBJ2-7 TRBV18 - TGTGCCAGCTCACCTTGGGGCAGCTTCCCTGACGAGCAGTACTTC CASSPWGSFPDEQYF
few TRBJ1-4 TRBV30 TRBD1 TGTGCCTGGAGTGGGACAGGGGCGAATAGCGAAAAACTGTTTTTT CAWSGTGANSEKLFF
few TRBJ1-1 TRBV27 - TGTGCCAGCAGTTTATCATTGGGGCTGAACACTGAAGCTTTCTTT CASSLSLGLNTEAFF
few TRBJ2-7 TRBV7-2 TRBD2 TGTGCCAGCAGCTTAGGACGGGGGGCCTACGAGCAGTACTTC CASSLGRGAYEQYF
- TRBJ2-2 TRBV6-5 - TGTGCCAGCAGCCCCGGGACAAACACCGGGGAGCTGTTTTTT CASSPGTNTGELFF
- TRBJ2-2 TRBV9 - TGTGCCAGCAGCGTAGCCTCCGGGGTCGGAACCGGGGAGCTGTTTTTT CASSVASGVGTGELFF
once TRBJ1-2 TRBV18 TRBD1 TGTGCCAGCTCACCGTGGGGGACAGGGGACTATGGCTACACCTTC CASSPWGTGDYGYTF
few TRBJ2-1 TRBV2 - TGTGCCAGCAGTGCGGGACTTCAGAAGCATGAGCAGTTCTTC CASSAGLQKHEQFF
- TRBJ2-1 TRBV18 - TGTGCCAGCTTCACCACGGGAAATCCCCATGAGCAGTTCTTC CASFTTGNPHEQFF
- TRBJ1-4 TRBV30 TRBD1 TGTGCCTGGGACAGGGGGCAGCGGGGCGAAAAACTGTTTTTT CAWDRGQRGEKLFF
- TRBJ2-2 TRBV7-2 - TGTGCCAGCAGCACTCGACAGGTCGACCGGGAGCTGTTTTTT CASSTRQVDRELFF
- TRBJ2-3 TRBV5-8 TRBD2 TGTGCCAGCAGTTACCGGGGAGGGACAGATACGCAGTATTTT CASSYRGGTDTQYF
- TRBJ2-5 TRBV5-4 - TGTGCCAGCAGCCCGAGACTAGAAGAGACCCAGTACTTC CASSPRLEETQYF
- TRBJ2-1 TRBV4-2 - TGTGCCAGCAGCCAGAACTATCTCCTGTTAAATGAGCAGTTCTTC CASSQNYLLLNEQFF
once TRBJ2-7 TRBV10-3 - TGTGCCATCAGTGAACAGGAGGGGCACGAGCAGTACTTC CAISEQEGHEQYF
few TRBJ2-7 TRBV18 TRBD2 TGTGCCAGCTCACCGACAACTAGCGGGAAGGGCGAGCAGTACTTC CASSPTTSGKGEQYF
- TRBJ2-1 TRBV30 - TGTGCCTGGAGTGTACACTCGAGGCCCCACTCCTACAATGAGCAGTTCTTC CAWSVHSRPHSYNEQFF
few TRBJ2-7 TRBV6-5 - TGTGCCAGCAGTGGGACTCGGCCGGGGGAGCAGTACTTC CASSGTRPGEQYF
- TRBJ2-2 TRBV27 - TGTGCCAGCGCCGGGGTAAACACCGGGGAGCTGTTTTTT CASAGVNTGELFF
- TRBJ1-5 TRBV7-2 - TGTGCCAGCAGCTTTACAGGTCCCAATCAGCCCCAGCATTTT CASSFTGPNQPQHF
- TRBJ1-2 TRBV6-1 TRBD1 TGTGCCAGCAGTTTACAGGGGGCGAATGGCTACACCTTC CASSLQGANGYTF
- TRBJ2-7 TRBV7-8 - TGTGCCAGCAGCTTACGGGACGAGCAGTACTTC CASSLRDEQYF
- TRBJ2-7 TRBV19 TRBD2 TGTGCCAGTAGTATAGCATCCGGGCGGGAGGGCCCTTACGAGCAGTACTTC CASSIASGREGPYEQYF
- TRBJ2-1 TRBV9 - TGTGCCAGCAGCGTAGCGGAGGGACTGTACAATGAGCAGTTCTTC CASSVAEGLYNEQFF